This TCR beta chain was found in a study of T cells in localized non-small cell lung cancer. Germline V lookup: CDR1 SGDLS, CDR2 YYNGEE. V lost 5 bases and J lost 1, with 9 bases in between. The CDR3 covers 13 residues. The study's findings and limits: The study linked higher blood T cell density to longer overall survival. A median of about 50 clones ranked among the top 100 in tumor appeared in adjacent lung.

This clone occurred a few times. Its antigen is not identified. Libraries were prepared by immunoSEQ multiplex PCR; TCRdb keeps only in-frame clonotypes and omits some of them. The sample has some 1,100 clones, more than 20% seen once. V gene TRBV9 combines with J gene TRBJ1-1; a weak D match, TRBD1 (6 bases). The material was normal lung tissue next to the tumor, obtained before any cancer treatment. The clonotype originates from a female donor over 55 with stage III lung adenocarcinoma. CDR3 DNA: TGTGCCAGCAGGGGGGGACAGAACACTGAAGCTTTCTTT. This encodes CASRGGQNTEAFF. Drawing the rest from reference TRBV9 and TRBJ1-1, the complete variable domain is DSGVTQTPKHLITATGQRVTLRCSPRSGDLSVYWYQQSLDQGLQFLIQYYNGEERAKGNILERFSAQQFPDLHSELNLSSLELGDSALYFCASRGGQNTEAFFGQGTRLTVV.